This entry features one TCR beta chain sequence. Its target is not known. Described time point: patch test 3, about 24 weeks after DPC sensitization. As to treatment: therapeutic diphenylcyclopropenone sensitization with weekly scalp DPC. TCRdb re-called the RACE reads through MiXCR, storing one row per CDR3 protein. The sample gives roughly 71,000 distinct CDR3 sequences, 11% of which show up once; approximately 1.5% is in the top ten. The data were taken from a study of human T cells and chemical hapten exposure. Study-level background: Application of 0.01% DPC to the upper back was done by patch test, with a reading at 6 days.

Overall study findings and caveats: The study found expanded TCRs formed significantly more large CDR3 similarity clusters than controls.

Specimen: whole blood, collected in connection with sensitization to the hapten diphenylcyclopropenone (DPC). This TCR was sampled from a woman in her forties or fifties with alopecia areata. Some clones in this sample may be carry-over from other donors' samples.

CDR3 DNA: TGCGCCAGCAGCTTACGGGGGTCGGGCAACACTGAAGCTTTCTTT. Translated, it gives CASSLRGSGNTEAFF. The chain has TRBV5-1 and TRBJ1-1; tentatively, D is TRBD1 (5 bases). Germline values: CDR1 SGHRS, CDR2 YFSETQ. The CDR3 is 15 amino acids. V dropped 2 bases and J dropped 2 bases, with 13 bases sitting between them.